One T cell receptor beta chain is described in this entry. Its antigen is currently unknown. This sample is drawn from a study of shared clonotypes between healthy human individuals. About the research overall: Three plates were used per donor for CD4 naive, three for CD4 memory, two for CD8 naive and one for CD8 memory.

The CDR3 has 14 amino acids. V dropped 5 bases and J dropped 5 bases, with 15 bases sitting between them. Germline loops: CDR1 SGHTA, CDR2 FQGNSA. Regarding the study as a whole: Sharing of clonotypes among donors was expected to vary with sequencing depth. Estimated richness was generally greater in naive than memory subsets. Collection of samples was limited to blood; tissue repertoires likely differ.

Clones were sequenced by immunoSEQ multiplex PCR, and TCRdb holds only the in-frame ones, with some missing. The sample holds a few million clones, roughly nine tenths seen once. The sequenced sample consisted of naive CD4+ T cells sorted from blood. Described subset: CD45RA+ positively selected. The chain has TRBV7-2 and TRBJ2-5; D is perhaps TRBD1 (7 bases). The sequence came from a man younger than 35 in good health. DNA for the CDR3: TGTGCCAGCAGCCCCACCGCAGGGGGGGAGACCCAGTACTTC. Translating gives CASSPTAGGETQYF.